This T cell receptor (beta chain) was captured in a study of T-cell reconstitution after alpha-beta-depleted transplantation in children. Findings and limits, study-wide: Reports say that about two months after transplant, the alpha-beta T cells came out of several hundred graft clones that had expanded. T cells produced anew were the main source of T-cell counts and diversity one year after transplant.

Germline V gives CDR1 ENHRY, CDR2 SYGVKD. The CDR3 contains 16 residues. The V and J ends lost 6 bases and 2 bases respectively, with 20 bases between them. This clonotype was seen a few times. The antigen is not known. A TCRbeta library incorporating unique molecular identifiers was prepared. MiXCR was run by TCRdb on the PCR reads, yielding one entry per CDR3 protein. Among about 420,000 distinct CDR3 sequences listed, 15% to 20% were seen once. This chain uses TRBV10-3 with TRBJ2-7; D possibly corresponds to TRBD1 (6 bases). This receptor was obtained from a boy under three years old who had a stem cell transplant for Wiskott-Aldrich syndrome, so the T cells may come from the graft donor. The source was PBMCs, mostly from graft donor cells, collected 360 days after TCRalphabeta/CD19-depleted stem cell transplant. The CDR3 region is CAIRGKTGQGTYEQYF. In DNA, the CDR3 is TGTGCCATCAGGGGAAAGACAGGTCAGGGGACCTACGAGCAGTACTTC.